This T cell receptor beta chain was obtained from a study of CD8 T cells in Susac syndrome. Random-hexamer reverse transcription was applied to roughly 0.5 to 1 ug RNA. TCRdb reprocessed the immunoSEQ multiplex PCR reads via MiXCR and lists one record per CDR3 protein. In the table there are 300,000 to 350,000 distinct CDR3 sequences, 90% to 95% of which are singletons. From blood CD8+ and CD4+ T cells, TCR beta sequences were generated. The multiple sclerosis control cohort comprised treatment-naive individuals presenting with stable or active relapsing-remitting disease. The authors negatively isolated CD8+ and CD4+ T cells and FACS-enriched TEMRA cells. The sequencing input was CD4+ T cells from PBMCs. This sequence was found in a human donor with multiple sclerosis.

CDR3 amino acids: CASSLTGASNQPQHF. The CDR3 nucleotides read TGTGCCAGCAGCTTAACCGGGGCGAGCAATCAGCCCCAGCATTTT. The chain has TRBV7-2 and TRBJ1-5, with D maybe TRBD1 (5 bases). There are 15 residues in the CDR3. The germline V gene has CDR1 SGHTA and CDR2 FQGNSA. V lost 2 bases and J lost 1, with 9 bases in between.